A single sample gave rise to the 2 T cell receptor beta chains below, sequenced in a study of blood T cell repertoires in COVID-19. Clones were read by immunoSEQ multiplex PCR, and TCRdb kept only the in-frame ones, dropping some. Among roughly 130,000 clones, 70% to 90% were seen once, and the ten largest hold less than 2.5%. The sample comprised PBMCs or T cells enriched from blood (not recorded which). The source of these receptors is a woman aged 50 to 65 who had recovered from COVID-19.

This clone was found once. This chain uses TRBV5-1 with TRBJ2-7; TRBD2 matches at 14 bases. Germline CDR1 is SGHRS and CDR2 is YFSETQ. CDR3 size: 16 residues. The ends lost 0 bases at V and 1 base at J; junction bases unmatched: 0. The CDR3 nucleotides are TGCGCCAGCAGCTTGGGGACTAGCGGGGGGTCCTACGAGCAGTACTTC. The encoded protein is CASSLGTSGGSYEQYF. Together with reference TRBV5-1 and TRBJ2-7, the CDR3 gives the full variable domain: KAGVTQTPRYLIKTRGQQVTLSCSPISGHRSVSWYQQTPGQGLQFLFEYFSETQRNKGNFPGRFSGRQFSNSRSEMNVSTLELGDSALYLCASSLGTSGGSYEQYFGPGTRLTVT.

The V gene is TRBV5-1, the J gene TRBJ2-7; weak D call: TRBD1 (5 bases). Germline V gene lookup returns CDR1 SGHRS and CDR2 YFSETQ. The germline V and J ends were trimmed by 1 base and 3 bases, with 14 bases remaining between them. The CDR3 is 15 residues long. The DNA of the CDR3 is TGCGCCAGCAGCTTGAGGGGTAGCCCAGACTACGAGCAGTACTTC. Residues: CASSLRGSPDYEQYF. The full variable domain, completed using reference TRBV5-1 and TRBJ2-7, is KAGVTQTPRYLIKTRGQQVTLSCSPISGHRSVSWYQQTPGQGLQFLFEYFSETQRNKGNFPGRFSGRQFSNSRSEMNVSTLELGDSALYLCASSLRGSPDYEQYFGPGTRLTVT.